This entry concerns a single TCR beta chain. The sample is drawn from a study of shared clonotypes between healthy human individuals. In the sorted-subset replicate PCRs, 200 ng DNA, some 30,000 T cell genomes, was used. Clones were sequenced by immunoSEQ multiplex PCR, and TCRdb holds only the in-frame ones, with some missing. Of 2,500,000 or so clones listed, 80% to 95% are singletons. V lost 4 bases to trimming and J lost 9 bases; unmatched junction nucleotides: 4. The CDR3 covers 13 residues. In germline, CDR1 is MNHEY, CDR2 SVGAGI. The sequence derives from a man between 18 and 29 years old in good health. Some clones in this sample may be carry-over from other donors' samples. Sequencing used naive CD4+ T cells from PBMCs. The sample's subset: CD45RA+ positively selected. This chain connects TRBV6-5 to TRBJ2-4; 9 bases match TRBD1. CDR3 DNA: TGTGCCAGCAGTTGGGGACAGGGTGCCATTCAGTACTTC. It encodes CASSWGQGAIQYF.